Given below is one T cell receptor beta chain in context. Its matching antigen is unknown. Per germline, CDR1 KGHSH and CDR2 LQKENI. The CDR3 has 15 amino acids. V lost 5 bases to trimming and J lost 8 bases; unmatched junction nucleotides: 9. The data derive from a study of regulatory T cells in long-lasting Graves disease. The overall study: Positive TSH receptor antibodies alongside over 5 years of antithyroid drugs were what marked Graves' disease as persistent.

The time point here: persistent/refractory GD, antithyroid drugs over 5 years with positive TRAb. Scientists built the TCR library using RNA that was extracted from PBMCs. Building of the TCR beta libraries involved iRepertoire HTBI primers and Arm-PCR of CDR3 regions. Per the authors' pipeline: The samples yielded about 60 TRBV and roughly 15 TRBJ segments. TCRdb called the multiplex PCR reads again in MiXCR, with one record for every CDR3 protein. The V and J calls, along with clone size, are taken from TCRdb and not from the paper's own processing. The data hold about 460,000 distinct CDR3 sequences, with under 25% observed a single time. Points from the study as a whole: Shared public clonotypes totalled about 2,800 in persistent patients, compared with about 970 in new patients.

The material sequenced was peripheral blood mononuclear cells (PBMCs), taken when the disease was refractory, from a patient treated with antithyroid drugs. The origin of this receptor is a female donor with Graves disease. V usage is TRBV18 and J usage is TRBJ1-6, with 7 nucleotides matching TRBD1. CDR3: CASSAQGFRDSPLHF. CDR3 nucleotides: TGTGCCAGCTCAGCACAGGGGTTTAGAGATTCACCCCTCCACTTT.